The T cell receptor (beta chain) under discussion was sequenced for a study of tumor-infiltrating lymphocytes in primary liver carcinoma. Study-level findings and limits: Tumors had a significantly higher top-250-clone fraction than blood (p = 0.039).

Co-extracting RNA and DNA was done with roughly 17-31 mg of unsorted bulk tissue as input. Every single tumor sample held over 85% viable tumor cells. With respect to this clonotype: What it binds is not known.

V gave up 10 bases and J gave up 2 bases; unmatched junction bases: 11. The germline V gene has CDR1 MNHEY and CDR2 SVGAGI. The CDR3 consists of 16 residues. TCR beta cDNA was reverse-transcribed from about 0.45 ug of total RNA. The reaction used a constant-region primer and ProtoScript II reverse transcriptase. Nested multiplex PCR, run for three rounds with slightly modified ARM-PCR, yielded TCR beta libraries. Both of the initial two PCR rounds ran for about 11 cycles and employed TRBV1-TRBV30 forward primers alongside a C-beta reverse primer. TCRdb itself ran the multiplex PCR reads through MiXCR, one entry per CDR3 protein. The sample lists 120,000 or so distinct CDR3 sequences; 60% to 70% were seen once.

The rearrangement joins TRBV6-5 to TRBJ2-6, with 7 bases aligning to TRBD1. The receptor's source is an older woman with primary liver carcinoma and hepatitis B virus infection. Sequencing used liver tumor tissue from sampling region 1. Subset: tumor region T1, superior pole. CDR3 DNA: TGTGCCAACATGGGGACAGTGGAGGCTGGGGCCAACGTCCTGACTTTC. Its translation is CANMGTVEAGANVLTF.